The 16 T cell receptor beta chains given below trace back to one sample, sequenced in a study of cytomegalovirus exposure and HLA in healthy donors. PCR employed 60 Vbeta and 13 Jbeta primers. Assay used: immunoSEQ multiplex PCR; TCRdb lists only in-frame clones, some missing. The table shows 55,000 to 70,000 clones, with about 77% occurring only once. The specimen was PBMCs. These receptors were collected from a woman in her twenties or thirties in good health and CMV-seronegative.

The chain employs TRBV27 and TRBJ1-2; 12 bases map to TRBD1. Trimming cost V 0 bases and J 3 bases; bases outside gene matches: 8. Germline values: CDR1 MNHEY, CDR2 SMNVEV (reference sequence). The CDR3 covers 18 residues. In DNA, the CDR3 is TGTGCCAGCAGTTTATCGGGGGACAGGGGGCGCCGGTACTATGGCTACACCTTC. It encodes CASSLSGDRGRRYYGYTF.

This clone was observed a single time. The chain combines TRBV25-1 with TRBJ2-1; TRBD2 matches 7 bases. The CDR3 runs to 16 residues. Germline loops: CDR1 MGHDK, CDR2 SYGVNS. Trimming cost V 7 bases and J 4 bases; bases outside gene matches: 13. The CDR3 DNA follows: TGTGCCAGCAAGGGGCCCGGGGCGGGGGAATACAATGAGCAGTTCTTC. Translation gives CASKGPGAGEYNEQFF.

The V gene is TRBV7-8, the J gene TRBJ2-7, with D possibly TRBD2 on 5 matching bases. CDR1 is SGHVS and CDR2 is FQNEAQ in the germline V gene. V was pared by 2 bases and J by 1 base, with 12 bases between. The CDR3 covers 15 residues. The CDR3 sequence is CASSLTSGISYEQYF. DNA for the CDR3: TGTGCCAGCAGCTTAACAAGCGGAATATCCTACGAGCAGTACTTC.

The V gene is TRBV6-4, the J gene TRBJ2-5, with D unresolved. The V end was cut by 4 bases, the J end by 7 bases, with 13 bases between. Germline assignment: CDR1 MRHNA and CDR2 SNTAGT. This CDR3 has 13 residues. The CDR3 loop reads CASSATPVGTQYF. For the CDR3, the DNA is TGTGCCAGCAGTGCGACACCCGTAGGGACCCAGTACTTC.

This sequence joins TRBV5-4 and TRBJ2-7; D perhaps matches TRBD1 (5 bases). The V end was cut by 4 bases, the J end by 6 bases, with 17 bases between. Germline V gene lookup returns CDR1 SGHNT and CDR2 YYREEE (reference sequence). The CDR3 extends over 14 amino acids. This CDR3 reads CASSVGQGPREQYF. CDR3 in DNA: TGTGCCAGCAGCGTCGGGCAGGGTCCCCGCGAGCAGTACTTC.

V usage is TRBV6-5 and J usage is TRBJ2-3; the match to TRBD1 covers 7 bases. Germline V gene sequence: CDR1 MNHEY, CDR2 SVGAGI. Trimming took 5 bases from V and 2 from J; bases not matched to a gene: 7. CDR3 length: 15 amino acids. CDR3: CASSRRTGDTDTQYF. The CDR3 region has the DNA TGTGCCAGCAGTCGTAGGACAGGAGACACAGATACGCAGTATTTT.

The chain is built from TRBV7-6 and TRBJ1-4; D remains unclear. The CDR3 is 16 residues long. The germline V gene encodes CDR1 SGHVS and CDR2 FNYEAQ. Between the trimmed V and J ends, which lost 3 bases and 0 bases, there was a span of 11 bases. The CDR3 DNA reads TGTGCCAGCAGCTTGGGCAGCATTGCAACTAATGAAAAACTGTTTTTT. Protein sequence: CASSLGSIATNEKLFF.

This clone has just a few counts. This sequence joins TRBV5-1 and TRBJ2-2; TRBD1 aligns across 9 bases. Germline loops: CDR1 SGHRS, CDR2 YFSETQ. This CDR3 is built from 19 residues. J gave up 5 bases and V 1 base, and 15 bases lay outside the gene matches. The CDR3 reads CASSLNPLGQGPGTGELFF. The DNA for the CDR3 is TGCGCCAGCAGCTTGAACCCCCTGGGACAGGGTCCAGGGACCGGGGAGCTGTTTTTT.

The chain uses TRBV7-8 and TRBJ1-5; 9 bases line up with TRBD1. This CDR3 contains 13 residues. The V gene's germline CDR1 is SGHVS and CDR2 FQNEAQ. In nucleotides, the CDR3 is TGTGCTTCGAACAGGGGGCAGAATCAGCCCCAGCATTTT. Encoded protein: CASNRGQNQPQHF. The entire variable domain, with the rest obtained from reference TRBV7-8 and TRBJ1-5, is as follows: GAGVSQSPRYKVAKRGQDVALRCDPISGHVSLFWYQQALGQGPEFLTYFQNEAQLDKSGLPSDRFFAERPEGSVSTLKIQRTQQEDSAVYLCASNRGQNQPQHFGDGTRLSIL.

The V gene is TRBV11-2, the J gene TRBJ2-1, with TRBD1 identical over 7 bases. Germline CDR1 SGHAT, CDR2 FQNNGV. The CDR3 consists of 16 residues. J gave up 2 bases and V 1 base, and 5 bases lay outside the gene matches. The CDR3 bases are TGTGCCAGCAGCTTAGCCGGACAGGAGCCCTACAATGAGCAGTTCTTC. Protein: CASSLAGQEPYNEQFF.

The CDR3 nucleotides read TGTGCCAGTAGTCTCCACCCTGGTGACAGGGGGAAGGTTTCTAATGAAAAACTGTTTTTT. It encodes CASSLHPGDRGKVSNEKLFF. The chain links TRBV19 to TRBJ1-4; 9 bases line up with TRBD1. Germline V gene data show CDR1 as LNHDA and CDR2 as SQIVND (reference sequence). This CDR3 contains 20 residues. The ends lost 5 bases at V and 3 bases at J; junction bases unmatched: 19.

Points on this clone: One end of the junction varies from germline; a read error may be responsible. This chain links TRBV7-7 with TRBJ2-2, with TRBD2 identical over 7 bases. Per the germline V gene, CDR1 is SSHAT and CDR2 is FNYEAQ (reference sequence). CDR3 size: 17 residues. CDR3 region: CASSLGRLGGGTGELFF. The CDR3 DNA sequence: TGTGCTAGCAGCCTAGGACGTCTGGGCGGGGGCACCGGGGAGCTGTTTTTT.

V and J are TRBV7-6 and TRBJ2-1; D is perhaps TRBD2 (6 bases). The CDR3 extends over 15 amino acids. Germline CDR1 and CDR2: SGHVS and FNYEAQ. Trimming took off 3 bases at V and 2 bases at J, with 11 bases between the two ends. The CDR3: CASSLAGLTYNEQFF. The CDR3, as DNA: TGTGCCAGCAGCTTGGCGGGATTGACCTACAATGAGCAGTTCTTC.

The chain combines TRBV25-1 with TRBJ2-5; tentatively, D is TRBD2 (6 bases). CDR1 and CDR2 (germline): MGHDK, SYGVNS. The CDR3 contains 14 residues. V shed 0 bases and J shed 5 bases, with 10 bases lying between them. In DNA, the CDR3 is TGTGCCAGCAGTGAATATGGGGGGAGGGAGACCCAGTACTTC. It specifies CASSEYGGRETQYF.

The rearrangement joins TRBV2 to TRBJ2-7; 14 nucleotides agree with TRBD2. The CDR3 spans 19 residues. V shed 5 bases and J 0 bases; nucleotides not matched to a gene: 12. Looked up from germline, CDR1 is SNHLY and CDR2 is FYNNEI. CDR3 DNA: TGTGCCAGCAGTTTAATCGGACTAGCGGGAGGCCTAAGCTCCTACGAGCAGTACTTC. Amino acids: CASSLIGLAGGLSSYEQYF.

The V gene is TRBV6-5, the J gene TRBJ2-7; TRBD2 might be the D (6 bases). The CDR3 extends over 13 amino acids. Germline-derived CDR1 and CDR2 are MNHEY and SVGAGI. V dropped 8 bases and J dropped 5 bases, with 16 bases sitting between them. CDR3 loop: CASSWDPSDEQYV. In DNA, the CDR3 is TGTGCCAGCTCTTGGGACCCTAGCGACGAGCAGTACGTC.